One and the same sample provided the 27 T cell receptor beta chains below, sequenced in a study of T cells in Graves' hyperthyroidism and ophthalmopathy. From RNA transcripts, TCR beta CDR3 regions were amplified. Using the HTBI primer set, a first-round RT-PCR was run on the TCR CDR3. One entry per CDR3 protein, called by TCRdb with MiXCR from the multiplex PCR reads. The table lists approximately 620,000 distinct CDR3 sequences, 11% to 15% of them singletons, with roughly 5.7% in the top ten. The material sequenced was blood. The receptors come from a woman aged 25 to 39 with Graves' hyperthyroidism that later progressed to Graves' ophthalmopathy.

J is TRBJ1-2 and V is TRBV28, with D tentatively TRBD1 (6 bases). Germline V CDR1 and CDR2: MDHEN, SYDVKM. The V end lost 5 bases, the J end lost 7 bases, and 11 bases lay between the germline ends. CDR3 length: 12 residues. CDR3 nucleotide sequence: TGTGCCAGCAGTCTGTGGACAGCTGGCTACACCTTC. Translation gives CASSLWTAGYTF.

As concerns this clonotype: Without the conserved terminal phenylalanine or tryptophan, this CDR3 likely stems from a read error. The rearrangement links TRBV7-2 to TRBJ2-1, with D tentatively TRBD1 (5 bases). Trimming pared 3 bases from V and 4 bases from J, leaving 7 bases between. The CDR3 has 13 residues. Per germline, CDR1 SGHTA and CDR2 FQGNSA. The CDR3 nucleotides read TGTGCCAGCAGCTTCGACAGTTACAATGAGCAGTTCTGC. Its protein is CASSFDSYNEQFC.

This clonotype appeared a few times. The CDR3 coding sequence is TGTGCCAGCAACCGGAAGGGATCCATGAACACTGAAGCTTTCTTT. Its protein product is CASNRKGSMNTEAFF. The V call is TRBV3-1, the J call TRBJ1-1; D not resolved. CDR3 length: 15 amino acids. V was pared by 7 bases and J by 0 bases, with 15 bases between. Looked up from germline, CDR1 is LGHDT and CDR2 is YNNKEL (reference sequence).

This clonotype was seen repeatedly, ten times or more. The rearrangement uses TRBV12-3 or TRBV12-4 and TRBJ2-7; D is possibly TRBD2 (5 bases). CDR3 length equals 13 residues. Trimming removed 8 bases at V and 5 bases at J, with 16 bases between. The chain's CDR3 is CASSRGSVDEQYF. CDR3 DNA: TGTGCCAGCTCCCGAGGGTCCGTCGACGAGCAGTACTTC.

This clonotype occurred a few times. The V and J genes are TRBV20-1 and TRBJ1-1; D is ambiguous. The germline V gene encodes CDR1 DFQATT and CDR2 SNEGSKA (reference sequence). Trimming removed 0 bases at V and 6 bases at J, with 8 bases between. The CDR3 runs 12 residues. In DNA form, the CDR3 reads TGCAGTGCTAGAGATTCAACGGCTGAAGCTTTCTTT. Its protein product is CSARDSTAEAFF.

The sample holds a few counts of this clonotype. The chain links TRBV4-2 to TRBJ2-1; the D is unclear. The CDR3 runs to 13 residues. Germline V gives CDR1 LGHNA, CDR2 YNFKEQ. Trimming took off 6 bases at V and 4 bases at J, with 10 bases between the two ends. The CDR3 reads CASSQSQYNEQFF. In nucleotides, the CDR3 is TGTGCCAGCAGTCAAAGCCAATACAATGAGCAGTTCTTC.

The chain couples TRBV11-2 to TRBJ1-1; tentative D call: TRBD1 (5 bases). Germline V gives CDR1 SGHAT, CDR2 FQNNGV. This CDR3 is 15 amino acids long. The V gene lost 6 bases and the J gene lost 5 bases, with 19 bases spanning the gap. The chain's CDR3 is CASRTPGRGATEAFF. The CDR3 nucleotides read TGTGCCAGCAGAACTCCTGGGAGGGGTGCGACTGAAGCTTTCTTT.

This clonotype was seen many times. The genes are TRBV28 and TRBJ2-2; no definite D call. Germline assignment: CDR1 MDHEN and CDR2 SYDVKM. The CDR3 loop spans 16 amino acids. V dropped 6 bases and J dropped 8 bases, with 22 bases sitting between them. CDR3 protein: CASSPAQALGEGELFF. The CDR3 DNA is TGTGCCAGCAGCCCCGCCCAAGCACTTGGTGAGGGGGAGCTGTTTTTT.

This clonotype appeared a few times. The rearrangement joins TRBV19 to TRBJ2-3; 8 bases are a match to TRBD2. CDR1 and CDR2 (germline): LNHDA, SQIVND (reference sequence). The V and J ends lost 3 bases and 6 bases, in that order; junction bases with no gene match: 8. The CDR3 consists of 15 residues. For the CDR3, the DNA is TGTGCCAGTAGTATCCAGCGGGAGCTGTCGGATACGCAGTATTTT. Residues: CASSIQRELSDTQYF.

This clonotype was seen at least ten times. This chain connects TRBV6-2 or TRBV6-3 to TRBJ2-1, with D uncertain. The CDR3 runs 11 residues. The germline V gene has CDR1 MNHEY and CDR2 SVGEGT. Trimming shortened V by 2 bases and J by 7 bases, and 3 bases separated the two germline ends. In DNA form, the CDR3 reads TGTGCCAGCAGTTACGGGAATGAGCAGTTCTTC. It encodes CASSYGNEQFF.

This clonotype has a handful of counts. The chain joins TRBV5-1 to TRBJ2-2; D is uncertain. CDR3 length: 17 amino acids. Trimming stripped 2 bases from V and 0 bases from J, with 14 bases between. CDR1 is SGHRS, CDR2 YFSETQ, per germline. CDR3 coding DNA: TGCGCCAGCAGCTTCACGGGTCGCACCCCGAACACCGGGGAGCTGTTTTTT. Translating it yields CASSFTGRTPNTGELFF.

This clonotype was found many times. This chain's CDR3 is CASSYGLAGGTGELFF. The CDR3 region has the DNA TGTGCCAGCAGTTACGGGCTAGCGGGAGGCACCGGGGAGCTGTTTTTT. The rearrangement uses TRBV6-1 and TRBJ2-2, with 11 bases lining up with TRBD2. Trimming at V came to 5 bases and at J to 4 bases, leaving 6 bases not matched to a gene. CDR1 is MNHNS, CDR2 SASEGT, per germline. This CDR3 is built from 16 residues.

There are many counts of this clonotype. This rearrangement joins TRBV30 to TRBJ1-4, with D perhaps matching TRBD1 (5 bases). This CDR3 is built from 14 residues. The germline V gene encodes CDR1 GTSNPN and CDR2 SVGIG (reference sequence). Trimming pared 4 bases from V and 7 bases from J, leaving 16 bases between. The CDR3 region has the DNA TGTGCCTGGATAAAGCAGGGATCGAGTGAAAAACTGTTTTTT. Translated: CAWIKQGSSEKLFF.

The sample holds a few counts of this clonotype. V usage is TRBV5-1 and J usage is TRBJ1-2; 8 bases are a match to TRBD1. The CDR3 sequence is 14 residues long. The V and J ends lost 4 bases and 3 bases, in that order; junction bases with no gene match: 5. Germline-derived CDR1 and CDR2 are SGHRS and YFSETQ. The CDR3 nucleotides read TGCGCCAGCAGCCCGACAGGGGCGGACTATGGCTACACCTTC. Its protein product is CASSPTGADYGYTF.

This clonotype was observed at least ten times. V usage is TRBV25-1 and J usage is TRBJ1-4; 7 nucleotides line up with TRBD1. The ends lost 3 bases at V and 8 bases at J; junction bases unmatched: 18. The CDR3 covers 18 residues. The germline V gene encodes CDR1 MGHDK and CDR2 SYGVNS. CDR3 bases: TGTGCCAGCAGTGATTGGGGGTTCCTGACAGGGAGTGTCGAAAAACTGTTTTTT. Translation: CASSDWGFLTGSVEKLFF. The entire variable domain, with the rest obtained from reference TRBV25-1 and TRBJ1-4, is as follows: EADIYQTPRYLVIGTGKKITLECSQTMGHDKMYWYQQDPGMELHLIHYSYGVNSTEKGDLSSESTVSRIRTEHFPLTLESARPSHTSQYLCASSDWGFLTGSVEKLFFGSGTQLSVL.

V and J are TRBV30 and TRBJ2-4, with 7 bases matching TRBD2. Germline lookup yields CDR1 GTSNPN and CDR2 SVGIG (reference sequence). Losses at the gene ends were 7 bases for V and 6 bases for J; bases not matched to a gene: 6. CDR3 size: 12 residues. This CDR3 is CASGTGGNIQYF. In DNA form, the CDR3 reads TGTGCCTCCGGGACGGGAGGAAACATTCAGTACTTC.

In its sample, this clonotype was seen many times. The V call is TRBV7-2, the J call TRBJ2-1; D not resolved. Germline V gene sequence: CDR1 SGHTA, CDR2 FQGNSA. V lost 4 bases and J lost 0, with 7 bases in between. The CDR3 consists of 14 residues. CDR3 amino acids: CASSSISSYNEQFF. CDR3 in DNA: TGTGCCAGCAGCTCCATAAGCTCCTACAATGAGCAGTTCTTC.

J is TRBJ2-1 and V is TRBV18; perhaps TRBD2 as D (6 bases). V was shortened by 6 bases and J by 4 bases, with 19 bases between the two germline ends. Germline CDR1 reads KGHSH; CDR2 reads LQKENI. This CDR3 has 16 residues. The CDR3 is CASSLPSSALYNEQFF. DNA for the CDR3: TGTGCCAGCTCCCTGCCTTCTAGCGCCCTTTACAATGAGCAGTTCTTC.

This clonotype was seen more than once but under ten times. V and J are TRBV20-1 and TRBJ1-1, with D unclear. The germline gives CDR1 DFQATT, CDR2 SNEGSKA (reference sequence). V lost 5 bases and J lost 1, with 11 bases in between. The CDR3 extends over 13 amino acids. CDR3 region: CSAPYVGNTEAFF. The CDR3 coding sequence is TGCAGTGCTCCTTACGTGGGGAACACTGAAGCTTTCTTT.

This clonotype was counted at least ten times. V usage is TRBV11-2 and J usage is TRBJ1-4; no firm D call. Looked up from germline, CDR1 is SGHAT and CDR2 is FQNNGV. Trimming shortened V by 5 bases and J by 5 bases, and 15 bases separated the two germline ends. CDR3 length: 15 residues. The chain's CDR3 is CASSQQDGPNEKLFF. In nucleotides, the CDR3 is TGTGCCAGCAGCCAGCAGGACGGCCCAAATGAAAAACTGTTTTTT.

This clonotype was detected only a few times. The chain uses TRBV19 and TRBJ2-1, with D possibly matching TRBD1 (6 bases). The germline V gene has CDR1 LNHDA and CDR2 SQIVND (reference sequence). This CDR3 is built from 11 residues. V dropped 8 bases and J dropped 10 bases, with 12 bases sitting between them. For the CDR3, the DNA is TGTGCCAGTGGGCGGACAGAAGAGCAGTTCTTC. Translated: CASGRTEEQFF.

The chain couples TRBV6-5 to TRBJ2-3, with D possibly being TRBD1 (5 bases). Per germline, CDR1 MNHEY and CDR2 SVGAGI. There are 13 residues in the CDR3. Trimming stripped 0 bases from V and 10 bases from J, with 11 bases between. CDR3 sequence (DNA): TGTGCCAGCAGTTACTCGATCCAGGGTCCGCAGTATTTT. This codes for CASSYSIQGPQYF.

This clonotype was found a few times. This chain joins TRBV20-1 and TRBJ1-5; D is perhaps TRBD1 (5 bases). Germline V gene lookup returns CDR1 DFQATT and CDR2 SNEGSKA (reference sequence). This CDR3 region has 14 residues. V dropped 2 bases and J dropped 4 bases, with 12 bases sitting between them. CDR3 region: CSARQGVGNQPQHF. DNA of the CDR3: TGCAGTGCTAGACAGGGAGTAGGAAATCAGCCCCAGCATTTT.

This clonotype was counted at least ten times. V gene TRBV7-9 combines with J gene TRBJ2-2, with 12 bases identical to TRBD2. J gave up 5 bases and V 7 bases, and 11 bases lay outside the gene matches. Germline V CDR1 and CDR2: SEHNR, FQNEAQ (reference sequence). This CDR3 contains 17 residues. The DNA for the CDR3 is TGTGCCAGCACCATGTCGACTAGCGGGAGTCGAACCGGGGAGCTGTTTTTT. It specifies CASTMSTSGSRTGELFF.

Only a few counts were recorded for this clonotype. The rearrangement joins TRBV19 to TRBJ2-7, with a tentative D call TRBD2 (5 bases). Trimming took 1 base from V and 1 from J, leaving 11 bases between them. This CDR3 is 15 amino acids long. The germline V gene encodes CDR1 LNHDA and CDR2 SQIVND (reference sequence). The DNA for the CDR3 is TGTGCCAGTAGTATAGCTGGAGCGGCATCCTACGAGCAGTACTTC. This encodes CASSIAGAASYEQYF.

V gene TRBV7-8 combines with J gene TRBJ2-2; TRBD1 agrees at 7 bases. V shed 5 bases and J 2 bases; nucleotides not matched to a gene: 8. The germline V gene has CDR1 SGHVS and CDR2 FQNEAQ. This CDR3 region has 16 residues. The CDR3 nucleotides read TGTGCCAGCAGCCCGACGGGACAGATTAACACCGGGGAGCTGTTTTTT. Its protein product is CASSPTGQINTGELFF.

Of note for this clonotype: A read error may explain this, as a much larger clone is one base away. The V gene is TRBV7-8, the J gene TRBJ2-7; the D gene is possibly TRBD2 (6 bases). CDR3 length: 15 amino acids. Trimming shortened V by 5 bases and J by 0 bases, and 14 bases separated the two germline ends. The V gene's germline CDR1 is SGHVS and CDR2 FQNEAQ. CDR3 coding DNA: TGTGCCAGCAGCCGAACCACTAGCTACTCCTACGAGCAGTACTTC. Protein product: CASSRTTSYSYEQYF.